This TCR beta chain was observed in a study of blood T cell repertoires in COVID-19. Overall study: Acute and convalescent COVID-19 samples came from the United States, Italy and Spain. The analysed material was cDNA or gDNA that came from T cells, B-cell-depleted T cells, or PBMCs.

V was cut by 4 bases and J by 5 bases, with 9 bases left in between. The CDR3 runs to 13 residues. In the authors' methods: Amplified reference gene primers provided the basis for estimating nucleated cell counts. Data came from immunoSEQ multiplex PCR; TCRdb stores just in-frame clones and leaves some out. V, J and clone size are taken as reported in that table, and D and trimming were inferred from the DNA itself. The data show roughly 150,000 clones, roughly 88% seen once. Patients of the Seattle cohort, enrolled during active infection, were followed longitudinally. The sequence was collected from a man between 18 and 35 years old with COVID-19, enrolled during active disease. Input material: peripheral blood. V is TRBV12-3 or TRBV12-4 and J is TRBJ1-5; D may be TRBD1 (5 bases). The CDR3 region is CASSSDRDQPQHF. DNA of the CDR3: TGTGCCAGCAGTTCAGACAGAGATCAGCCCCAGCATTTT.